The entry below gives a single TCR beta chain sequence along with its context. These data belong to a study of technical replicates of blood from several donors. CDR1 MDHEN and CDR2 SYDVKM come from the germline V gene. The CDR3 extends over 19 amino acids. V gave up 2 bases and J gave up 0 bases; unmatched junction bases: 14. Clones were read by immunoSEQ multiplex PCR, and TCRdb kept only the in-frame ones, dropping some. The table records 75,000 to 95,000 clones, less than 95% of them present only once. Source material: T cells isolated from PBMCs. This receptor was taken from a human donor in good health. J is TRBJ2-3 and V is TRBV28; TRBD1 aligns across 7 bases. The CDR3 region is CASSLTTEGATKSTDTQYF. The CDR3 DNA follows: TGTGCCAGCAGTTTAACCACCGAGGGGGCCACTAAAAGCACAGATACGCAGTATTTT.